The 8 T cell receptor beta chains below come from one sample, sequenced in a study of cytomegalovirus exposure and HLA in healthy donors. Profiled with immunoSEQ multiplex PCR; TCRdb holds only in-frame clones, not every one. The repertoire holds some 250,000 clones, with around 87% as singletons. The sample taken for sequencing was PBMCs. The receptors originated from a woman aged 30 to 39 in good health and CMV-seropositive.

The chain couples TRBV19 to TRBJ1-5; D unresolved. This CDR3 has 12 residues. With 3 bases removed from V and 5 bases from J, the gap between germline ends came to 5 bases. CDR1 and CDR2 (germline): LNHDA, SQIVND (reference sequence). The CDR3: CASSIPDQPQHF. CDR3 DNA sequence: TGTGCCAGTAGTATTCCCGATCAGCCCCAGCATTTT. The entire variable domain, with the rest obtained from reference TRBV19 and TRBJ1-5, is as follows: DGGITQSPKYLFRKEGQNVTLSCEQNLNHDAMYWYRQDPGQGLRLIYYSQIVNDFQKGDIAEGYSVSREKKESFPLTVTSAQKNPTAFYLCASSIPDQPQHFGDGTRLSIL.

The gene calls are TRBV19 and TRBJ1-2; D may be TRBD1 (6 bases). CDR1 is LNHDA, CDR2 SQIVND, per germline (reference sequence). The CDR3 has 15 amino acids. V was pared by 5 bases and J by 0 bases, with 13 bases between. CDR3: CASSLQDRANYGYTF. The CDR3 DNA follows: TGTGCCAGTAGTCTCCAGGACAGAGCTAACTATGGCTACACCTTC.

The CDR3 loop reads CASSPEGLGTQYF. The CDR3, as DNA: TGTGCCAGCAGCCCCGAGGGACTCGGTACGCAGTATTTT. V and J are TRBV5-5 and TRBJ2-3, with D possibly being TRBD2 (6 bases). The CDR3 is 13 amino acids. V was trimmed by 4 bases and J by 8 bases, leaving 14 bases between them. Per germline, CDR1 SGHKS and CDR2 YYEKEE (reference sequence).

This clone was picked up a small number of times. The chain joins TRBV5-1 to TRBJ2-5, with 8 bases lining up with TRBD2. V lost 4 bases to trimming and J lost 2 bases; unmatched junction nucleotides: 4. Germline CDR1 SGHRS, CDR2 YFSETQ. The CDR3 is 14 amino acids. CDR3 in amino acids: CASSPPGGQETQYF. The CDR3 DNA sequence: TGCGCCAGCAGCCCCCCGGGAGGGCAAGAGACCCAGTACTTC.

V is TRBV18 and J is TRBJ1-1; 7 bases agree with TRBD1. The germline V gene encodes CDR1 KGHSH and CDR2 LQKENI. The CDR3 covers 16 residues. V shed 4 bases and J 2 bases; nucleotides not matched to a gene: 10. CDR3 nucleotides: TGTGCCAGCTCACAGAGCCGCGACAGGGCAAACACTGAAGCTTTCTTT. It encodes CASSQSRDRANTEAFF. The variable domain in full, completed from reference TRBV18 and TRBJ1-1, reads NAGVMQNPRHLVRRRGQEARLRCSPMKGHSHVYWYRQLPEEGLKFMVYLQKENIIDESGMPKERFSAEFPKEGPSILRIQQVVRGDSAAYFCASSQSRDRANTEAFFGQGTRLTVV.

This chain links TRBV5-1 with TRBJ1-1; TRBD1 is a possible D gene (5 bases). V was shortened by 4 bases and J by 1 base, with 11 bases between the two germline ends. Germline V gene data show CDR1 as SGHRS and CDR2 as YFSETQ. This CDR3 comprises 14 residues. The CDR3 is CASSRGVGNTEAFF. CDR3 nucleotides: TGCGCCAGCAGCCGGGGGGTCGGGAACACTGAAGCTTTCTTT.

The chain joins TRBV5-1 to TRBJ2-5; D possibly corresponds to TRBD2 (6 bases). The CDR3 loop spans 12 amino acids. Trimming removed 4 bases from V and 4 bases from J, with 8 bases in between. Germline V CDR1 and CDR2: SGHRS, YFSETQ. CDR3 amino acids: CASSGEVETQYF. In DNA form, the CDR3 reads TGCGCCAGCAGCGGGGAGGTAGAGACCCAGTACTTC.

This sequence joins TRBV6-5 and TRBJ2-2; TRBD2 might be the D (6 bases). CDR3 length: 15 residues. Germline V lookup: CDR1 MNHEY, CDR2 SVGAGI. V lost 5 bases and J 2 bases, leaving 12 bases between the germline ends. DNA of the CDR3: TGTGCCAGCAGTCGGGGACTCATAAACACCGGGGAGCTGTTTTTT. It translates to CASSRGLINTGELFF.